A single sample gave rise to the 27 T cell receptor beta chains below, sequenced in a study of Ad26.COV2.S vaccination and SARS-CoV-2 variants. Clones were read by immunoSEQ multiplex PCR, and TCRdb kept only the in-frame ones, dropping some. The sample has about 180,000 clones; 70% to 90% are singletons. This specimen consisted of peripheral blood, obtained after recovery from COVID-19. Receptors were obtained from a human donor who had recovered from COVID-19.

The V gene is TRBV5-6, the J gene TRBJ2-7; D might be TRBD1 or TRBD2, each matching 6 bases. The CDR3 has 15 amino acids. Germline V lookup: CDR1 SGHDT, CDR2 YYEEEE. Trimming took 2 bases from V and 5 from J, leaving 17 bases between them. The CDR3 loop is CASSLGGGIQDEQYF. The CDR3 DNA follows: TGTGCCAGCAGCTTAGGAGGGGGGATCCAGGACGAGCAGTACTTC.

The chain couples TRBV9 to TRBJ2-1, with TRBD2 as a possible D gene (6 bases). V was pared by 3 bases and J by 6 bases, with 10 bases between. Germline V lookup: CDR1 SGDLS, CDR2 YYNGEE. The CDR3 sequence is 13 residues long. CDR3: CASSGGLINEQFF. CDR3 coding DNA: TGTGCCAGCAGCGGGGGACTGATCAATGAGCAGTTCTTC.

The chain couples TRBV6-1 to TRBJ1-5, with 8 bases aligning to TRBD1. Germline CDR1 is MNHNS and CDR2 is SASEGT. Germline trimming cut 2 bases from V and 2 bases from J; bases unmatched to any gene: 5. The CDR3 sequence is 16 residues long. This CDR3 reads CASSEYQGAGNQPQHF. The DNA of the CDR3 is TGTGCCAGCAGTGAATACCAGGGGGCTGGCAATCAGCCCCAGCATTTT.

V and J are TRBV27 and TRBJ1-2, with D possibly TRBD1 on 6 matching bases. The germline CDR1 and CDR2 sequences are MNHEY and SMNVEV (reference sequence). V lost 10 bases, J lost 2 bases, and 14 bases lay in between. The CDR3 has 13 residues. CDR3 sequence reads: CATRGWDNYGYTF. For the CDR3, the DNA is TGTGCCACCAGGGGTTGGGACAACTATGGCTACACCTTC.

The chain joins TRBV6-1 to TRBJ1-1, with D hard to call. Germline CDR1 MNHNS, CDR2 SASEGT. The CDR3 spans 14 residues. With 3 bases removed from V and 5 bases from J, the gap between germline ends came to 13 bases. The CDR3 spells CASSETLRGTEAFF. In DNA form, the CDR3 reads TGTGCCAGCAGTGAGACCTTACGAGGGACTGAAGCTTTCTTT.

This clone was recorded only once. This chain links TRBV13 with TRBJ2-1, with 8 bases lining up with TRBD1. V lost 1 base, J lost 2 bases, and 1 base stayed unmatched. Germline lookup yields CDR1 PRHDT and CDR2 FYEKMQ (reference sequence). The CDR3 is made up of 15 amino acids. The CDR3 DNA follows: TGTGCCAGCAGCTTAGAACAGGGGGCCTACAATGAGCAGTTCTTC. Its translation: CASSLEQGAYNEQFF.

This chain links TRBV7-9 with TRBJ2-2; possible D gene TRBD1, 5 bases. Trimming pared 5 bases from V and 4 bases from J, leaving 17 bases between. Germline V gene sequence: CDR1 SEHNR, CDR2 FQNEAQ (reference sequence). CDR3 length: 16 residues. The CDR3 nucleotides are TGTGCCAGCAGCCATAACAGGCGCATGAGCACCGGGGAGCTGTTTTTT. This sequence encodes CASSHNRRMSTGELFF.

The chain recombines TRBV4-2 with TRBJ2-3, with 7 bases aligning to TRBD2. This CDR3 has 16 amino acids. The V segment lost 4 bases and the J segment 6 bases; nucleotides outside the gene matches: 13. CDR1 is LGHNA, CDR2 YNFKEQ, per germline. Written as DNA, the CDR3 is TGTGCCAGCAGCCGGGAGCGGGGCCCTCTTGGGGATACGCAGTATTTT. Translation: CASSRERGPLGDTQYF.

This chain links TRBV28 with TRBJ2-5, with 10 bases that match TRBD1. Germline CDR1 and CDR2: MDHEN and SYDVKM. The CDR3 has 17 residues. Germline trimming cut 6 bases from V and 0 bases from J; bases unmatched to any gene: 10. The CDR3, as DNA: TGTGCCAGCAGCCAATGGTCGGGACAGGGGTACCAAGAGACCCAGTACTTC. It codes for CASSQWSGQGYQETQYF.

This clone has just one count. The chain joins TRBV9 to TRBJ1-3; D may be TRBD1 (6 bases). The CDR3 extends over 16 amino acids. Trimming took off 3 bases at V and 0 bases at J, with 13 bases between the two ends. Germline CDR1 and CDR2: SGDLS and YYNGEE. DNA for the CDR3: TGTGCCAGCAGCGCAACGACAGGAATCTCTGGAAACACCATATATTTT. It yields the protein CASSATTGISGNTIYF.

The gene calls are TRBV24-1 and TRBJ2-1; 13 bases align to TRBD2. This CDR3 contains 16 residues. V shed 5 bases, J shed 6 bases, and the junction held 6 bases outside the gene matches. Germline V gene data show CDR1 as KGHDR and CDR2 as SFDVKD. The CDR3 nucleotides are TGTGCCACCAGTGCGGCCGGGACTAGCGGGACCAATGAGCAGTTCTTC. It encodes CATSAAGTSGTNEQFF.

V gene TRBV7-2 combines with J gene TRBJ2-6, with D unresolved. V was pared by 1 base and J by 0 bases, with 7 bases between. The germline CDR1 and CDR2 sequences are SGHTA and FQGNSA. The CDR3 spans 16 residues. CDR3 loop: CASSLGLTSGANVLTF. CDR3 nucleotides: TGTGCCAGCAGCTTAGGTCTAACCTCTGGGGCCAACGTCCTGACTTTC.

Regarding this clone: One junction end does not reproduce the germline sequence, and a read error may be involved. The CDR3 DNA reads as TGTGCCAGCAGCCCGATAGGGTCCTCTAAGGAAAAACTGTTTTTT. Its translation is CASSPIGSSKEKLFF. The chain uses TRBV14 and TRBJ1-4; no firm D call. The CDR3 is 15 amino acids. Germline lookup yields CDR1 SGHDN and CDR2 FVKESK.

CDR3 loop: CASIRSGERTEAFF. The CDR3 coding sequence is TGTGCCAGCATTCGGTCGGGAGAAAGAACTGAAGCTTTCTTT. This chain joins TRBV3-1 (or the pseudogene TRBV3-2) and TRBJ1-1; D is unclear. Germline-derived CDR1 and CDR2 are LGHDT and YNNKEL (reference sequence). V was pared by 7 bases and J by 5 bases, with 17 bases between. The CDR3 totals 14 residues.

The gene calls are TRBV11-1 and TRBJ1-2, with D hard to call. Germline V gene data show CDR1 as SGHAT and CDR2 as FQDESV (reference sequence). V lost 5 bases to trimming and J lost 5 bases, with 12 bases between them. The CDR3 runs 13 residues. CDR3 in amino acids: CASSGGEGYGYTF. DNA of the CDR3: TGTGCCAGCAGCGGCGGGGAGGGTTATGGCTACACCTTC.

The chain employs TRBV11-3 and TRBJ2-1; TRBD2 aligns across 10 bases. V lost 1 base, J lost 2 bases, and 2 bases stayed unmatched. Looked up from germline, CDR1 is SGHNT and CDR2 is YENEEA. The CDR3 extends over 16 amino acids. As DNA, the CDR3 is TGTGCCAGCAGCTTAGGAGGGACTAGCGCCTACAATGAGCAGTTCTTC. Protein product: CASSLGGTSAYNEQFF.

The CDR3 reads CASSLWEMDEKLFF. The CDR3 DNA is TGCGCCAGCAGCTTGTGGGAAATGGATGAAAAACTGTTTTTT. The rearrangement uses TRBV5-1 and TRBJ1-4, with D uncertain. Trimming took off 1 base at V and 6 bases at J, with 10 bases between the two ends. The CDR3 has 14 residues. Germline CDR1 and CDR2: SGHRS and YFSETQ. Based on the CDR3 plus reference TRBV5-1 and TRBJ1-4, the full variable domain is KAGVTQTPRYLIKTRGQQVTLSCSPISGHRSVSWYQQTPGQGLQFLFEYFSETQRNKGNFPGRFSGRQFSNSRSEMNVSTLELGDSALYLCASSLWEMDEKLFFGSGTQLSVL.

The CDR3 is CAWRDRGKYNTEAFF. The CDR3 nucleotides are TGTGCCTGGAGGGACAGGGGGAAATATAACACTGAAGCTTTCTTT. The gene calls are TRBV30 and TRBJ1-1; 10 nucleotides align to TRBD1. The length of the CDR3 is 15 residues. In germline, CDR1 is GTSNPN, CDR2 SVGIG (reference sequence). V shed 3 bases, J shed 2 bases, and the junction held 6 bases outside the gene matches.

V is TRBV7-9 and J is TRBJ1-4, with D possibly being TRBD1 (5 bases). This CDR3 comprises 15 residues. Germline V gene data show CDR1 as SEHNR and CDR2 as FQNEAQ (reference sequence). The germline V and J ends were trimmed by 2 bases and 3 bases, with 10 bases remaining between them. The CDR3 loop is CASSLSGFPNEKLFF. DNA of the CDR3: TGTGCCAGCAGCTTATCAGGGTTCCCTAATGAAAAACTGTTTTTT.

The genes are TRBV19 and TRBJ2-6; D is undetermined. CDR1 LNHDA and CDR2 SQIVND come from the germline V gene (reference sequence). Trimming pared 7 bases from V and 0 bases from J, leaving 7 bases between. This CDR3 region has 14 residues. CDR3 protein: CASTWGSGANVLTF. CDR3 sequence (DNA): TGTGCCAGTACTTGGGGCTCTGGGGCCAACGTCCTGACTTTC.

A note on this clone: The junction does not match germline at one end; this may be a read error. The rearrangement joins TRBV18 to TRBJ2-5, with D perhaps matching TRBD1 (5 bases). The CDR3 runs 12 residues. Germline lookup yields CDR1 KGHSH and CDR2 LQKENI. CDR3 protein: CASSTGQGTQYF. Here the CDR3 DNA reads TGTGCCAGCTCAACAGGTCAAGGGACCCAGTACTTC.

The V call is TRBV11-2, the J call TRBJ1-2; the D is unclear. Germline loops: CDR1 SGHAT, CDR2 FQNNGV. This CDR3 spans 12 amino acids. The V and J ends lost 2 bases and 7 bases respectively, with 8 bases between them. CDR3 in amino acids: CASSLREGGYTF. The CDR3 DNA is TGTGCCAGCAGCTTAAGGGAGGGTGGCTACACCTTC.

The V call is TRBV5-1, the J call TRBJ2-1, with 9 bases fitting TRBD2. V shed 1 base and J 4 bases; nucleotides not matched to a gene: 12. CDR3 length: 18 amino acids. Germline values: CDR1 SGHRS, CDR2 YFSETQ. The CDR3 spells CASSLLPMTSGSYNEQFF. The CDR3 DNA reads TGCGCCAGCAGCTTGCTCCCTATGACTAGCGGTAGTTACAATGAGCAGTTCTTC. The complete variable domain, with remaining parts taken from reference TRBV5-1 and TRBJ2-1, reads KAGVTQTPRYLIKTRGQQVTLSCSPISGHRSVSWYQQTPGQGLQFLFEYFSETQRNKGNFPGRFSGRQFSNSRSEMNVSTLELGDSALYLCASSLLPMTSGSYNEQFFGPGTRLTVL.

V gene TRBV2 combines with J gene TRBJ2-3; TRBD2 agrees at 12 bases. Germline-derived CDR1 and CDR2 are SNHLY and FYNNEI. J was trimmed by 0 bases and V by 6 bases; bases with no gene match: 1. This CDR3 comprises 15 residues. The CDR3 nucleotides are TGTGCCAGCAGACTAGCGGGAGGAAGCACAGATACGCAGTATTTT. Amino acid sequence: CASRLAGGSTDTQYF.

CDR3 in amino acids: CASSTGLAGPYNEQFF. The DNA of the CDR3 is TGTGCCAGCAGCACGGGACTAGCGGGCCCCTACAATGAGCAGTTCTTC. The rearrangement links TRBV5-6 to TRBJ2-1, with 12 bases aligning to TRBD2. This CDR3 is 16 amino acids long. Germline V gene data show CDR1 as SGHDT and CDR2 as YYEEEE. The trim removed 4 bases at V and 2 bases at J, leaving 4 bases unmatched.

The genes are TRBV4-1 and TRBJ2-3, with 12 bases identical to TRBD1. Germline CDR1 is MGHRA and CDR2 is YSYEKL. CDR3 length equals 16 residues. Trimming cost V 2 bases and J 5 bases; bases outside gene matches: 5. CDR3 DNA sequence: TGCGCCAGCAGCCAAACCGGGACAGGGGGCAGAGATACGCAGTATTTT. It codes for CASSQTGTGGRDTQYF.

The DNA of the CDR3 is TGTGCCAGCAGCTCCATCGGGGGTTTCCAAGAGACCCAGTACTTC. It translates to CASSSIGGFQETQYF. This sequence joins TRBV7-9 and TRBJ2-5; weak D call: TRBD2 (6 bases). V was cut by 4 bases and J by 1 base, with 13 bases left in between. This CDR3 has 15 residues. Germline CDR1 SEHNR, CDR2 FQNEAQ (reference sequence).